Listed here is a single T cell receptor beta chain. The sample holds other DNA sequences that translate to the same CDR3. The data originate from a study of cytomegalovirus exposure and HLA in healthy donors. This CDR3 region has 14 residues. V lost 5 bases and J lost 0; bases outside the gene matches: 0. Germline loops: CDR1 SEHNR, CDR2 FQNEAQ (reference sequence). Primers included in the PCR were 60 Vbeta and 13 Jbeta primers. Assay used: immunoSEQ multiplex PCR; TCRdb lists only in-frame clones, some missing. This sample has about 130,000 clones, with 80% found just once. Sequencing was performed on PBMCs. The sequence derives from a young man in good health and CMV-seropositive. The genes are TRBV7-9 and TRBJ2-2, with 7 bases aligning to TRBD1. The CDR3 DNA reads as TGTGCCAGCAGCGGGACAGCGAACACCGGGGAGCTGTTTTTT. Translation: CASSGTANTGELFF.